This T cell receptor beta chain originates from a study of blood T cell repertoires in COVID-19. Overall study: The samples span acute and convalescent COVID-19 from the United States, Italy and Spain. T cells, B-cell-depleted T cells, or PBMCs supplied cDNA or gDNA.

As processed by the authors: The assay estimated nucleated cells by amplifying reference gene primers. The table came from immunoSEQ multiplex PCR; TCRdb's copy has only in-frame clones and leaves some out. That table furnishes V, J and clone size, whereas the DNA furnished D and trimming. The sample comprises under 250,000 clones, roughly 86% of which are singletons, and 2.5% to 3.5% rests with the top ten. The sequence was collected from a woman aged 60 to 75 with acute or convalescent COVID-19. Sequenced material: peripheral blood.

The CDR3 is CASSDLGTSNTGELFF. As DNA, the CDR3 is TGTGCCAGCAGTGACCTAGGGACATCGAACACCGGGGAGCTGTTTTTT. This chain links TRBV6-4 with TRBJ2-2; D possibly corresponds to TRBD1 (6 bases). This CDR3 comprises 16 residues. CDR1 MRHNA and CDR2 SNTAGT come from the germline V gene. The V end lost 2 bases, the J end lost 0 bases, and 10 bases lay between the germline ends.